Here is one TCR beta chain with its context. The data were obtained in a study of blood T cell repertoires in COVID-19. Study at large: Researchers got acute and convalescent COVID-19 samples from the United States, Italy and Spain. Nucleic acid was either cDNA or gDNA, and it came from T cells, B-cell-depleted T cells, or PBMCs.

Germline-derived CDR1 and CDR2 are LGHDT and YNNKEL (reference sequence). This CDR3 has 14 residues. V was clipped by 0 bases and J by 5 bases, with 10 bases between them. Original analysis: The assay estimated nucleated cells by amplifying reference gene primers. Profiling relied on immunoSEQ multiplex PCR, and the TCRdb table lists in-frame clones only, not all of them. That table is the source of V, J and clone size, and D and trimming were worked out from the DNA. This sample carries around 120,000 clones, 70% to 85% of them seen once, and the ten largest clones take about 2.3%. Sequenced input: peripheral blood. The chain employs TRBV3-1 (or the pseudogene TRBV3-2) and TRBJ1-1; D unresolved. This receptor was taken from a man aged 50 or older with acute or convalescent COVID-19. DNA for the CDR3: TGTGCCAGCAGCCAAGAGGCAGCGGGGACTGAAGCTTTCTTT. It translates to CASSQEAAGTEAFF.